This TCR beta chain was profiled in a study of cytomegalovirus exposure and HLA in healthy donors. Study in general: The 95 to 150 validation repertoires used a platform that matched the one used for the roughly 700 first-cohort repertoires, as a later analysis reported.

TCRdb's copy holds only in-frame clones and misses some; the assay was immunoSEQ multiplex PCR. This sample yields approximately 140,000 clones, of which about 90% are seen a single time; 2.5% to 3.5% belongs to the top ten. As regards this clone: Its specificity is unknown.

Regarding the study as a whole: It was reported that the classifier diagnosed cytomegalovirus status with high specificity and sensitivity in both the original and validation cohorts.

The clonotype was recovered from a man between 18 and 29 years old in good health and CMV-seronegative. Sequenced: PBMCs.

The CDR3 region is CASSMGQYSEQFF. As DNA, the CDR3 is TGTGCCAGCAGCATGGGACAGTATAGTGAGCAGTTCTTC. This rearrangement joins TRBV9 to TRBJ2-1; 7 nucleotides line up with TRBD1. From germline, CDR1 is SGDLS and CDR2 YYNGEE. Unmatched junction bases numbered 7, after V lost 4 bases and J lost 9 bases. The CDR3 sequence is 13 residues long.